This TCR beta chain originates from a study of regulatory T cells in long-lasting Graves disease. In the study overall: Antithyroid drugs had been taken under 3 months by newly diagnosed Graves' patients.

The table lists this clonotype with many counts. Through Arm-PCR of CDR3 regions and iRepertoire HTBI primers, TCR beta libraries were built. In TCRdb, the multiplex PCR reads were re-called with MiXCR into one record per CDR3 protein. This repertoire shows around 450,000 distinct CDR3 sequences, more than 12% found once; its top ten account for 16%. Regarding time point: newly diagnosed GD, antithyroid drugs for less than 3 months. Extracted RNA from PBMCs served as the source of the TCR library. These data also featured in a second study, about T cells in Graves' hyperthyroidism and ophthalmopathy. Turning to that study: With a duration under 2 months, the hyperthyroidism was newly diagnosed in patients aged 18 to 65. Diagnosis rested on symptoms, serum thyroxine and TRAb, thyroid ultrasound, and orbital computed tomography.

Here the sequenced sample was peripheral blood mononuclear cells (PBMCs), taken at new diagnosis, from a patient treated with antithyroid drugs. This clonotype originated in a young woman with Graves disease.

The CDR3 loop reads CAIAAGRADQPQHF. The CDR3 nucleotides are TGTGCCATCGCCGCAGGGAGGGCAGATCAGCCCCAGCATTTT. The chain employs TRBV10-3 and TRBJ1-5; tentative D call: TRBD1 (5 bases). From germline, CDR1 is ENHRY and CDR2 SYGVKD. The CDR3 extends over 14 amino acids. V was clipped by 8 bases and J by 5 bases, with 16 bases between them.